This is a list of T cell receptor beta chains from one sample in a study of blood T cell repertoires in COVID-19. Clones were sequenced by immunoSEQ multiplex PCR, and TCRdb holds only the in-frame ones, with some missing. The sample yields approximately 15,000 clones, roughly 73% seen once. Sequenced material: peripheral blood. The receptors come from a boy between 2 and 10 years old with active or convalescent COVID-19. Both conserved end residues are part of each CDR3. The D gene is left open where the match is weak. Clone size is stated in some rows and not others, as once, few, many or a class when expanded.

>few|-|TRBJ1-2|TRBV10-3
TGTGCCATCAGTCCCGAAGTGGGCGGCTACACCTTC
CAISPEVGGYTF
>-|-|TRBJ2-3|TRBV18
TGTGCCAGCTCACCACTTCCCGGGGGTAGCACAGATACGCAGTATTTT
CASSPLPGGSTDTQYF
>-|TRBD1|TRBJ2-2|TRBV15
TGTGCCACCAGCGGCGGACAGGGCGGTTTGTCCGGGGAGCTGTTTTTT
CATSGGQGGLSGELFF
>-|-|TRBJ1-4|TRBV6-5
TGTGCCAGCAGGCCGATAGCCGCGGGTTTGGCGGAACTGTTTTTT
CASRPIAAGLAELFF
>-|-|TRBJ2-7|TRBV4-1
TGCGCCAGCAGCCAAGTCGGCAGGGGCTCCTACGAGCAGTACTTC
CASSQVGRGSYEQYF
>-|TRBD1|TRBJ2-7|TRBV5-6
TGTGCCAGCAGCTTACAGGGGTACGAGCAGTACTTC
CASSLQGYEQYF
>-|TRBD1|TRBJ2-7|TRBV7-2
TGTGCCAGCAGCGGACAGGTCGAGCAGTACTTC
CASSGQVEQYF
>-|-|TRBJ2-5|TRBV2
TGTGCCAGCAAGCCCTTCCGGGACACAAAAGAGACCCAGTACTTC
CASKPFRDTKETQYF
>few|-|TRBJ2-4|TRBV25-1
TGTGCCAGAGAGATTGAGGCGGAGAACCTAGCCAAAAACATTCAGTACTTC
CAREIEAENLAKNIQYF
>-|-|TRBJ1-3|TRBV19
TGTGCCAGTAGTTCCCCCAGTCCTGGAAACACCATATATTTT
CASSSPSPGNTIYF
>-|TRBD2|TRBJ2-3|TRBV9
TGTGCCAGCAGCGTAGGGAGGACTAGCGGGGCGGAAGATACGCAGTATTTT
CASSVGRTSGAEDTQYF
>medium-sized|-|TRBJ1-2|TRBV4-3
TGCGCCAGCAGCCAGGTACAGGGTCGGGGCTACACCTTC
CASSQVQGRGYTF
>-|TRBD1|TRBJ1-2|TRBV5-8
TGTGCCAGCAGCCCGGACAGGATCTATGGCTACACCTTC
CASSPDRIYGYTF
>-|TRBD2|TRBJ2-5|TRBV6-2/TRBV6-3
TGTGCCAGCAGTTTCGGGACTAGCGGGCCACGAATGATCCAAGAGACCCAGTACTTC
CASSFGTSGPRMIQETQYF
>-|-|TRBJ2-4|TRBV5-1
TGCGCCAGCAGCTTGGGAGGGAACCTCAAAAACATTCAGTACTTC
CASSLGGNLKNIQYF
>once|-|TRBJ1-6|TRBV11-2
TGTGCCAGCAGCTTAGACAGGGGCTATAATTCACCCCTCCACTTT
CASSLDRGYNSPLHF
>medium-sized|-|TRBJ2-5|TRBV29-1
TGCAGTCAAATGCAGGGAGGCACCGGGGAGACCCAGTACTTC
CSQMQGGTGETQYF